The 15 T cell receptor beta chains presented below share a single source sample, sequenced in a study of blood T cells in healthy people across ages. A J-beta primer mix and a sample-barcoded 5' primer were used in a second PCR of roughly 6 to 11 cycles. In TCRdb, the 5' RACE reads were re-called with MiXCR into one record per CDR3 protein. The table lists some 1.7 million distinct CDR3 sequences, roughly 28% of them singletons. Specimen: blood. Receptors were obtained from a woman between 25 and 40 years old in good health.

This clonotype was recorded at least ten times. The V gene is TRBV4-1, the J gene TRBJ2-4, with 9 bases identical to TRBD1. Germline lookup yields CDR1 MGHRA and CDR2 YSYEKL. V trimming: 4 bases; J trimming: 3 bases; junction bases outside the gene matches: 7. This CDR3 contains 16 residues. CDR3 nucleotides: TGCGCCAGCAGCCTAAGGACAGGGGCCGACAAAAACATTCAGTACTTC. Amino acid sequence: CASSLRTGADKNIQYF.

This clonotype came up a few times. CDR3 nucleotide sequence: TGCAGTGCTAGTCTCGCGGGACTAGCGTACACCGGGGAGCTGTTTTTT. Translation gives CSASLAGLAYTGELFF. The V call is TRBV20-1, the J call TRBJ2-2, with 10 bases lining up with TRBD2. V trimming: 3 bases; J trimming: 3 bases; junction bases outside the gene matches: 7. Germline V gives CDR1 DFQATT, CDR2 SNEGSKA (reference sequence). The CDR3 is 16 amino acids.

The J gene is TRBJ2-1, the V gene TRBV2; no clear D gene. Trimming shortened V by 8 bases and J by 10 bases, and 9 bases separated the two germline ends. This CDR3 is 10 amino acids long. Germline CDR1 is SNHLY and CDR2 is FYNNEI. DNA of the CDR3: TGTGCCAGCTTCACAGTAGAGCAGTTCTTC. It yields the protein CASFTVEQFF.

This clonotype was recorded once. An end of the junction differs from the germline gene, which may be a read error. The chain is built from TRBV7-9 and TRBJ2-3, with D perhaps matching TRBD2 (5 bases). The CDR3 runs to 13 residues. Germline loops: CDR1 SEHNR, CDR2 FQNEAQ (reference sequence). CDR3 amino acids: CACSLEAGDTQYF. Written as DNA, the CDR3 is TGTGCCTGCAGCCTCGAGGCGGGAGATACGCAGTATTTT.

This clonotype has only a few counts. The V and J genes are TRBV4-3 and TRBJ2-3; D might be TRBD2 (7 bases). The CDR3 has 14 amino acids. V was cut by 3 bases and J by 3 bases, with 10 bases left in between. CDR1 is LGHNA, CDR2 YSLEER, per germline. For the CDR3, the DNA is TGCGCCAGCAGCCACGGGGGGCCGACAGATACGCAGTATTTT. Amino acid sequence: CASSHGGPTDTQYF.

The chain is built from TRBV2 and TRBJ2-7; TRBD2 is a possible D gene (5 bases). Germline V gives CDR1 SNHLY, CDR2 FYNNEI. This CDR3 region has 14 residues. The V and J ends lost 2 bases and 3 bases respectively, with 11 bases between them. The DNA for the CDR3 is TGTGCCAGCAGTGAATGGACTGACGACTACGAGCAGTACTTC. This codes for CASSEWTDDYEQYF.

The V gene is TRBV5-1, the J gene TRBJ2-7; D possibly corresponds to TRBD2 (5 bases). The germline CDR1 and CDR2 sequences are SGHRS and YFSETQ. This CDR3 spans 14 amino acids. V was pared by 2 bases and J by 3 bases, with 12 bases between. The CDR3 coding sequence is TGCGCCAGCAGCTTAGAGGGTGAAGTCTACGAGCAGTACTTC. This codes for CASSLEGEVYEQYF. The variable domain in full, completed from reference TRBV5-1 and TRBJ2-7, reads KAGVTQTPRYLIKTRGQQVTLSCSPISGHRSVSWYQQTPGQGLQFLFEYFSETQRNKGNFPGRFSGRQFSNSRSEMNVSTLELGDSALYLCASSLEGEVYEQYFGPGTRLTVT.

This chain links TRBV15 with TRBJ2-2, with D possibly TRBD2 on 6 matching bases. V gave up 1 base and J gave up 7 bases, with 10 bases separating them. Germline assignment: CDR1 LNHNV and CDR2 YYDKDF (reference sequence). This CDR3 contains 14 residues. CDR3 coding DNA: TGTGCCACCAGCAGAGCGGCAGCGGGCGGGGAGCTGTTTTTT. It is translated as CATSRAAAGGELFF.

This clonotype was picked up a small number of times. The chain has TRBV6-5 and TRBJ1-4; the match to TRBD1 covers 9 bases. The V and J ends lost 6 bases and 5 bases, in that order; junction bases with no gene match: 7. The CDR3 runs to 15 residues. Germline CDR1 reads MNHEY; CDR2 reads SVGAGI. CDR3 in amino acids: CASRTTGTGNEKLFF. The DNA of the CDR3 is TGTGCCAGCAGAACAACCGGGACAGGGAATGAAAAACTGTTTTTT.

The chain employs TRBV19 and TRBJ1-4, with D perhaps TRBD1 (6 bases). The length of the CDR3 is 14 residues. V was shortened by 6 bases and J by 4 bases, with 12 bases between the two germline ends. CDR1 and CDR2 from the germline V gene are LNHDA and SQIVND (reference sequence). The CDR3: CASSLAGDNEKLFF. In nucleotides, the CDR3 is TGTGCCAGTAGCTTGGCAGGGGATAATGAAAAACTGTTTTTT. The complete variable domain, with remaining parts taken from reference TRBV19 and TRBJ1-4, reads DGGITQSPKYLFRKEGQNVTLSCEQNLNHDAMYWYRQDPGQGLRLIYYSQIVNDFQKGDIAEGYSVSREKKESFPLTVTSAQKNPTAFYLCASSLAGDNEKLFFGSGTQLSVL.

A remark on this clonotype: A read error may explain this, as a much larger clone is one base away. The rearrangement joins TRBV10-2 to TRBJ2-1; D remains unclear. CDR1 is WSHSY and CDR2 is SAAADI in the germline V gene. CDR3 length: 13 residues. V dropped 2 bases and J dropped 10 bases, with 12 bases sitting between them. CDR3 sequence reads: CASSEQRTYEQFF. The CDR3 DNA sequence: TGCGCCAGCAGTGAGCAGAGAACCTACGAGCAGTTCTTC.

This clonotype turned up a few times. The chain couples TRBV20-1 to TRBJ1-1; unclear D gene. CDR3 length: 11 amino acids. Germline CDR1 is DFQATT and CDR2 is SNEGSKA (reference sequence). Trimming shortened V by 6 bases and J by 5 bases, and 10 bases separated the two germline ends. This chain's CDR3 is CSAWVWTEAFF. The CDR3 DNA is TGCAGTGCGTGGGTCTGGACTGAAGCTTTCTTT.

The gene calls are TRBV6-5 and TRBJ2-7, with D possibly TRBD1 on 6 matching bases. In germline, CDR1 is MNHEY, CDR2 SVGAGI. The CDR3 runs 14 residues. The V and J ends lost 2 bases and 4 bases respectively, with 12 bases between them. In DNA form, the CDR3 reads TGTGCCAGCAGTTACGACGGCAGGGGTTACGAGCAGTACTTC. Translating it yields CASSYDGRGYEQYF.

The rearrangement uses TRBV5-5 and TRBJ2-6; tentative D call: TRBD1 (6 bases). The V gene's germline CDR1 is SGHKS and CDR2 YYEKEE (reference sequence). The CDR3 spans 16 residues. Trimming took 3 bases from V and 0 from J, leaving 10 bases between them. The chain's CDR3 is CASSSYRVSGANVLTF. CDR3 DNA sequence: TGTGCCAGCAGCTCCTACAGGGTCTCTGGGGCCAACGTCCTGACTTTC.

This clonotype has a handful of counts. The chain couples TRBV20-1 to TRBJ2-1; the D is unclear. Germline CDR1 is DFQATT and CDR2 is SNEGSKA (reference sequence). Deletions cut 6 bases from V and 1 base from J, with 10 bases between. This CDR3 has 13 amino acids. CDR3 DNA: TGCAGTGCCAGACACATATCCTACAATGAGCAGTTCTTC. Amino acids: CSARHISYNEQFF.